The sequence of this TCR beta chain was determined in a study of OX40 agonist ivuxolimab in advanced cancers. From germline, CDR1 is MNHEY and CDR2 SMNVEV (reference sequence). Trimming pared 2 bases from V and 2 bases from J, leaving 7 bases between. This CDR3 is built from 13 residues. Comments on this clone: Its antigen remains unknown.

Profiled with immunoSEQ multiplex PCR; TCRdb holds only in-frame clones, not every one. The data show tens of thousands of clones, with roughly 90% seen just once and roughly a fifth held by the top ten. Study-wide results and caveats: People who partly responded at 0.1-3.0 mg/kg had some of the least clonal expansion seen. Expanded clones were, on average, more numerous among CD8+ T cells than CD4+.

Sample: CD4+ or CD8+ T cells sorted from blood, taken in a trial of the OX40 agonist ivuxolimab. This TCR was sampled from an adult with an advanced solid tumor such as melanoma, head and neck, liver or kidney cancer. J is TRBJ2-7 and V is TRBV27; D gene ambiguous. The CDR3 DNA sequence: TGTGCCAGCAGTTTAATTGGCACCTACGAGCAGTACTTC. It specifies CASSLIGTYEQYF.